This T cell receptor (beta chain) is drawn from a study of blood T cell repertoires in COVID-19. Generated by immunoSEQ multiplex PCR, the TCRdb table keeps only in-frame clones and is missing some. The repertoire consists of some 260,000 clones, with around four fifths occurring once and the leading ten covering under 5%. In germline, CDR1 is SGHNT, CDR2 YYREEE (reference sequence). This CDR3 is 14 amino acids long. V dropped 5 bases and J dropped 1; count of bases not matched to a gene: 5. This clone has a single count. Sequences were obtained from PBMCs or T cells enriched from blood (not recorded which). This rearrangement joins TRBV5-4 to TRBJ2-5, with 7 bases matching TRBD2. The sequence came from a man younger than 40 with acute COVID-19. The CDR3 here is CASRRDYSQETQYF. The CDR3 region has the DNA TGTGCCAGCAGACGGGACTATTCCCAAGAGACCCAGTACTTC.